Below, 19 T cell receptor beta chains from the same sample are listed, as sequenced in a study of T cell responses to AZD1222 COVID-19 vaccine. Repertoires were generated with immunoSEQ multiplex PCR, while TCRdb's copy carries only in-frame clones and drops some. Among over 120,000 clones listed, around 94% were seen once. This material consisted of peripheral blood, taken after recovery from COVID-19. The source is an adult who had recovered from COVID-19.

CDR3 DNA: TGTGCCAGCAGTTTATCTGTCGGGGAAAAACTGTTTTTT. It specifies CASSLSVGEKLFF. V is TRBV28 and J is TRBJ1-4; no firm D call. V was clipped by 1 base and J by 8 bases, with 8 bases between them. This CDR3 comprises 13 residues. Germline V gene sequence: CDR1 MDHEN, CDR2 SYDVKM.

The CDR3 reads CASSLTESNQPQHF. The CDR3 nucleotides read TGTGCCAGCAGCCTTACGGAAAGCAATCAGCCCCAGCATTTT. The chain uses TRBV3-1 (or the pseudogene TRBV3-2) and TRBJ1-5, with D uncertain. This CDR3 comprises 14 residues. The germline CDR1 and CDR2 sequences are LGHDT and YNNKEL (reference sequence). The V end was cut by 4 bases, the J end by 1 base, with 8 bases between.

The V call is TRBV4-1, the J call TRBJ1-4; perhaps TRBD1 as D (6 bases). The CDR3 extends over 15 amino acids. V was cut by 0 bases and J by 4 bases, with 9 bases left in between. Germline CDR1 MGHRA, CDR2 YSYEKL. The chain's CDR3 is CASSQDGRGNEKLFF. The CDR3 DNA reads TGCGCCAGCAGCCAAGACGGCAGGGGTAATGAAAAACTGTTTTTT.

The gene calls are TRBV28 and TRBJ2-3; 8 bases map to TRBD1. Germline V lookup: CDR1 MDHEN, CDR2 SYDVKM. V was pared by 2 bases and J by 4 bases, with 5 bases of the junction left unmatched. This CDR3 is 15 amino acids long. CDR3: CASSLIGQGADTQYF. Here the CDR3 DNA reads TGTGCCAGCAGTTTAATAGGACAGGGCGCAGATACGCAGTATTTT.

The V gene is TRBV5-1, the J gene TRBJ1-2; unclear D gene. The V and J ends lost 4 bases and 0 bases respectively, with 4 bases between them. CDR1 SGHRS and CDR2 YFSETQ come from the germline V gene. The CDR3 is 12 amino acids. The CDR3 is CASSPANYGYTF. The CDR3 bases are TGCGCCAGCAGCCCCGCTAACTATGGCTACACCTTC.

CDR3 coding DNA: TGTGCCAGCAGCAGTTGGACAGGGGGGGAGCAGTACTTC. Translated: CASSSWTGGEQYF. This sequence joins TRBV5-6 and TRBJ2-7, with 10 bases lining up with TRBD1. This CDR3 region has 13 residues. V lost 4 bases to trimming and J lost 7 bases; unmatched junction nucleotides: 5. CDR1 is SGHDT, CDR2 YYEEEE, per germline.

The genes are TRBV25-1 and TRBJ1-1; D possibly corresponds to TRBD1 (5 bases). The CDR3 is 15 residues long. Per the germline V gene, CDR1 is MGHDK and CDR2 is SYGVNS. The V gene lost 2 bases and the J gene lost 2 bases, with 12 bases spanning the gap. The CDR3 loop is CASSEPRQGNTEAFF. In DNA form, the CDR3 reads TGTGCCAGCAGTGAACCTCGTCAGGGCAACACTGAAGCTTTCTTT.

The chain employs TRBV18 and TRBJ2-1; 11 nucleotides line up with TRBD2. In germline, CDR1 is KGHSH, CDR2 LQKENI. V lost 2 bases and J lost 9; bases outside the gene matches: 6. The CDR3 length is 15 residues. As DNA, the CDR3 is TGTGCCAGCTCACCAAAACTAGCGGGAGATGGTGAGCAGTTCTTC. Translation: CASSPKLAGDGEQFF.

In nucleotides, the CDR3 is TGTGCCAGCAGCTTAGAGACAGGGAGCAATCAGCCCCAGCATTTT. This gives the protein CASSLETGSNQPQHF. The J gene is TRBJ1-5, the V gene TRBV7-2, with 7 bases matching TRBD1. Germline V CDR1 and CDR2: SGHTA, FQGNSA. Unmatched junction bases numbered 1, after V lost 1 base and J lost 1 base. This CDR3 comprises 15 residues.

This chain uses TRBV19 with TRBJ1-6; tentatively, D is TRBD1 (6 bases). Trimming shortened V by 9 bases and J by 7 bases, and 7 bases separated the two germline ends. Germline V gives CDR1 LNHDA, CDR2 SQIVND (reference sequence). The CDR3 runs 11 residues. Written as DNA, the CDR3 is TGTGCCAGCCAGGGGAATTCACCCCTCCACTTT. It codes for CASQGNSPLHF.

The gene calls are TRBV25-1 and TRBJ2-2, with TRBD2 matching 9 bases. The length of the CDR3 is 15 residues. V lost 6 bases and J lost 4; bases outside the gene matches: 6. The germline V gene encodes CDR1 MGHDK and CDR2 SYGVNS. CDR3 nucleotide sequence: TGTGCCAGCAGCCATGCGCGGGGGGGCACCGGGGAGCTGTTTTTT. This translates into CASSHARGGTGELFF.

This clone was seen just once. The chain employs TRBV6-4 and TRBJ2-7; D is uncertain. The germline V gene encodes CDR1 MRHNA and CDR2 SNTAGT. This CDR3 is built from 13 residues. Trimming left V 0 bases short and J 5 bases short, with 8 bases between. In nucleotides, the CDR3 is TGTGCCAGCAGTGACTCCTCTACTAACGAGCAGTACTTC. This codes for CASSDSSTNEQYF.

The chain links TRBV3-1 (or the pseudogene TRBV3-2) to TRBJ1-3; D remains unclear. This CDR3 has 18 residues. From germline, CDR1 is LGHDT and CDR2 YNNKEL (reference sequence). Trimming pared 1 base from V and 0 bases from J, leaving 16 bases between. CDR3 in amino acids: CASSQVRGIPYSGNTIYF. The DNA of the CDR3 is TGTGCCAGCAGCCAAGTCCGCGGCATACCCTACTCTGGAAACACCATATATTTT.

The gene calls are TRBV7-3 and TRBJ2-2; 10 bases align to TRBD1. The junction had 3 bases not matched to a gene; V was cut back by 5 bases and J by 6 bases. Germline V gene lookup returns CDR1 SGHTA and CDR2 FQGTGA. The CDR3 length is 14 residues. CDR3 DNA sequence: TGTGCCAGCAGCCCTGGACAGGGGGCCGGGGAGCTGTTTTTT. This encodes CASSPGQGAGELFF.

The CDR3 loop is CASSRDSSYEQYF. The DNA of the CDR3 is TGTGCCAGCAGTCGGGACAGCTCCTACGAGCAGTACTTC. The chain has TRBV27 and TRBJ2-7; 7 bases fit TRBD1. The CDR3 has 13 residues. The ends lost 5 bases at V and 0 bases at J; junction bases unmatched: 1. In germline, CDR1 is MNHEY, CDR2 SMNVEV (reference sequence).

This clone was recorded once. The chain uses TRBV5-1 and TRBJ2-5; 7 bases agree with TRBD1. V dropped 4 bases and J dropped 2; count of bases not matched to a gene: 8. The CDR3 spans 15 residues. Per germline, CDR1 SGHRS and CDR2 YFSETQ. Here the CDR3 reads CASSAQTGRQETQYF. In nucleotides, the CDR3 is TGCGCCAGCAGCGCCCAGACAGGGAGACAAGAGACCCAGTACTTC.

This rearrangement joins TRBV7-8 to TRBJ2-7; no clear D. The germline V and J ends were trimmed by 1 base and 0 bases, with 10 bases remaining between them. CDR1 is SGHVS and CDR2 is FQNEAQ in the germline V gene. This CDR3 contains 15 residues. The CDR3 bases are TGTGCCAGCAGCTTAGGTCCCGCGAGCTCCTACGAGCAGTACTTC. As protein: CASSLGPASSYEQYF.

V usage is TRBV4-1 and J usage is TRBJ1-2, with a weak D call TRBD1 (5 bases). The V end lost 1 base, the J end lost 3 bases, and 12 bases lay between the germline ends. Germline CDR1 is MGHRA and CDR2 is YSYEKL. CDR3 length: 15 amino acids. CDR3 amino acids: CASSQGNVGDYGYTF. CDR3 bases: TGCGCCAGCAGCCAAGGTAACGTGGGGGACTATGGCTACACCTTC.

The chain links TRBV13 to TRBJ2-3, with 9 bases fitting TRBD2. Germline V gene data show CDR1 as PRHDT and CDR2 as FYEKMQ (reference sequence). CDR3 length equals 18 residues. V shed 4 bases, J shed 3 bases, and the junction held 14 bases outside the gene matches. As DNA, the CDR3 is TGTGCCAGCAGCTCGTGGCGGGAGGGCCTGCCGGCAACAGATACGCAGTATTTT. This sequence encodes CASSSWREGLPATDTQYF.